The following is a T cell receptor (beta chain) sequence with its context. Some clones are missing from TCRdb's copy, which holds only in-frame ones; the method was immunoSEQ multiplex PCR. The table lists over 150,000 clones, about 90% of them singletons, with around 9.5% in the top ten. The sample is drawn from a study of blood T cell repertoires in COVID-19. Background on the study: PBMCs, B-cell-depleted T cells, or T cells were the source of the cDNA or gDNA that made up the material.

Ages ranged from 18 to 89 years, with residence in about 23 US areas. Symptom resolution, clearance, or two negative PCRs marked donors in Cohort 3 as recovered. The CDR3 has 15 amino acids. Trimming left V 0 bases short and J 5 bases short, with 11 bases between. Germline assignment: CDR1 SGHRS and CDR2 YFSETQ. Sequencing used PBMCs or T cells enriched from blood (not recorded which). The chain links TRBV5-1 to TRBJ2-2, with D maybe TRBD1 (5 bases). The TCR comes from a woman between 18 and 29 years old who had recovered from COVID-19. CDR3 DNA sequence: TGCGCCAGCAGCTTGGACAGGTTTAGAACCGGGGAGCTGTTTTTT. Protein sequence: CASSLDRFRTGELFF.